The TCR beta chain described here comes from a study of monozygotic twins with inflammatory bowel disease. Germline V gene lookup returns CDR1 SQVTM and CDR2 ANQGSEA. The CDR3 has 13 amino acids. TCRdb re-called the 5' RACE reads and catalogs CDR3 proteins one per entry, DNA excluded. The sample totals 300,000 to 350,000 distinct CDR3 sequences; its top ten clones hold roughly 2%. The specimen was blood. The chain links TRBV29-1 to TRBJ2-1; TCRdb proposes TRBD2, but this gene call is untestable without DNA. This receptor was obtained from a human donor with ulcerative colitis or Crohn's disease, or a healthy co-twin of an affected twin (not recorded which). The CDR3 spells CSAKDRAGGEQFF.